The entry that follows covers one TCR beta chain sequence. The source of the sample is a study of T cell repertoires in cytomegalovirus infection. Trimming left V 3 bases short and J 13 bases short, with 18 bases between. The CDR3 consists of 14 residues. Germline lookup yields CDR1 ENHRY and CDR2 SYGVKD. TCRdb redid the calling of the reads with MiXCR, one entry per CDR3 protein. The sample lists approximately 630,000 distinct CDR3 sequences, 20% to 30% occurring once. V is TRBV10-3 and J is TRBJ2-2; either TRBD1 or TRBD2 may fit D (5 bases each). The specimen sequenced was CD8+ T cells from PBMCs. The TCR comes from a human donor in good health (CMV status not recorded). Some clones in this sample may be carry-over from other donors' samples. The CDR3 loop reads CAISEPGARGGLFF. CDR3 nucleotide sequence: TGTGCCATCAGTGAACCCGGAGCCCGGGGCGGGCTGTTTTTT.